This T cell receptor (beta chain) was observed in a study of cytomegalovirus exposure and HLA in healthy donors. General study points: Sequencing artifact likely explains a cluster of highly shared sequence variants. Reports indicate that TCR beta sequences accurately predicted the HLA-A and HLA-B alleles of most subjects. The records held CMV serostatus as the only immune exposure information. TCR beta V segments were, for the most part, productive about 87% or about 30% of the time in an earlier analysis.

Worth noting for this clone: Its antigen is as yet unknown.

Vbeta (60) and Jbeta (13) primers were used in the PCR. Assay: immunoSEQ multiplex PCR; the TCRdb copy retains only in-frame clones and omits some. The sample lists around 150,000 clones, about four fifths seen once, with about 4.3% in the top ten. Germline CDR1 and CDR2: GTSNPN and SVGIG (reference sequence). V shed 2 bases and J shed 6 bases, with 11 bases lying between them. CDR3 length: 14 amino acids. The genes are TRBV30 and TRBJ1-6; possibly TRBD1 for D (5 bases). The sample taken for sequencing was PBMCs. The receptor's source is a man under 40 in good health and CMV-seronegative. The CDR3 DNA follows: TGTGCCTGGAGTCGGAGGGGCGCTAATTCACCCCTCCACTTT. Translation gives CAWSRRGANSPLHF.